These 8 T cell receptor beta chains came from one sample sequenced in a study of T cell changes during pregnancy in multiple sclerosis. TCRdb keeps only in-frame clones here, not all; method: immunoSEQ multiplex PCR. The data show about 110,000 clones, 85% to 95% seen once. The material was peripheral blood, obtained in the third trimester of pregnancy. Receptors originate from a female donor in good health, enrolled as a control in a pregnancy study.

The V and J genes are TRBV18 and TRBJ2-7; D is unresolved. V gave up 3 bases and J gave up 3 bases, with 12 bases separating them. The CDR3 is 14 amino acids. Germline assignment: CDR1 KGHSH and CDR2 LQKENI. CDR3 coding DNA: TGTGCCAGCTCACCCGGAGAGCTGGTCTACGAGCAGTACTTC. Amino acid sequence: CASSPGELVYEQYF.

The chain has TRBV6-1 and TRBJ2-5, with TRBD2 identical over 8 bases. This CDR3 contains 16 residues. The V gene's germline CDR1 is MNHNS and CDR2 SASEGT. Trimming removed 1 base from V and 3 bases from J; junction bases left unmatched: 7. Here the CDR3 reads CASSEGIPGLEETQYF. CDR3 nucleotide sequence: TGTGCCAGCAGTGAAGGGATACCGGGACTAGAAGAGACCCAGTACTTC.

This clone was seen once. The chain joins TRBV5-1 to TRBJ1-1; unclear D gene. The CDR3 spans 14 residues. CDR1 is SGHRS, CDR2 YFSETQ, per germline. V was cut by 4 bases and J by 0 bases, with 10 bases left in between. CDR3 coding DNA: TGCGCCAGCAGCCGGGTCCTCATGAACACTGAAGCTTTCTTT. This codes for CASSRVLMNTEAFF.

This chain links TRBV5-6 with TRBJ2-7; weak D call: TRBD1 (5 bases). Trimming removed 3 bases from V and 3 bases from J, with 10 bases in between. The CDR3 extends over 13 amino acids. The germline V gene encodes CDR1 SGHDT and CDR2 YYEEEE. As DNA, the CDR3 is TGTGCCAGCAGCTCAGGGAAATACTACGAGCAGTACTTC. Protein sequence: CASSSGKYYEQYF.

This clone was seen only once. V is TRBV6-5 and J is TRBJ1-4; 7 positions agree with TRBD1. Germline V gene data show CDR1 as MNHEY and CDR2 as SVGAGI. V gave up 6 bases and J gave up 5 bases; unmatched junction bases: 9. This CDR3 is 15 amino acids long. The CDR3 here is CASRTLGQRNEKLFF. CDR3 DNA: TGTGCCAGCAGAACCCTGGGACAGAGAAATGAAAAACTGTTTTTT.

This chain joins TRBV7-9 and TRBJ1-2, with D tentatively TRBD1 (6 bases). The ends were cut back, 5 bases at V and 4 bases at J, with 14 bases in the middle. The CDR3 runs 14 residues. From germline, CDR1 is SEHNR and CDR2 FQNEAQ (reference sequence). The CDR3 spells CASSPPDSAYGYTF. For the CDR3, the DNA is TGTGCCAGCAGCCCTCCGGACAGCGCCTATGGCTACACCTTC.

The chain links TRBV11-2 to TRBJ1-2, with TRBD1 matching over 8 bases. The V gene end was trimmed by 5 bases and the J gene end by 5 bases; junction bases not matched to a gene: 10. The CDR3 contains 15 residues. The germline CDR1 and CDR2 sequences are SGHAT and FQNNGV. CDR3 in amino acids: CASSKGQDPTYGYTF. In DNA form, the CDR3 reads TGTGCCAGCAGCAAGGGACAGGACCCTACTTATGGCTACACCTTC.

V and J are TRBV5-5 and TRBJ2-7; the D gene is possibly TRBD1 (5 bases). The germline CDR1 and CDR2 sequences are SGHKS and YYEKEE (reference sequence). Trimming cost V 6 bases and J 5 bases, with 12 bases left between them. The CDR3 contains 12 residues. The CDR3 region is CASTLDRDEQYF. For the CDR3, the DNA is TGTGCCAGCACCCTAGACAGAGACGAGCAGTACTTC. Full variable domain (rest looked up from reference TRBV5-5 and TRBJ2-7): DAGVTQSPTHLIKTRGQQVTLRCSPISGHKSVSWYQQVLGQGPQFIFQYYEKEERGRGNFPDRFSARQFPNYSSELNVNALLLGDSALYLCASTLDRDEQYFGPGTRLTVT.